These 32 T cell receptor beta chains originate from one sample sequenced in a study of cytomegalovirus exposure and HLA in healthy donors. The PCR ran on 60 Vbeta and 13 Jbeta primers. This table comes from immunoSEQ multiplex PCR, and its TCRdb copy is limited to in-frame clones, with some not included. In the table there are about 150,000 clones, 72% of which are singletons. The sample taken for sequencing was PBMCs. These receptors originate from a middle-aged man in good health and CMV-seronegative.

The chain joins TRBV9 to TRBJ1-2; the D gene is possibly TRBD1 (6 bases). Germline loops: CDR1 SGDLS, CDR2 YYNGEE. V was shortened by 3 bases and J by 7 bases, with 19 bases between the two germline ends. This CDR3 has 15 amino acids. CDR3 DNA sequence: TGTGCCAGCAGCGCTTCCCTGAGGGGGGGCCCTGGCTACACCTTC. Its protein is CASSASLRGGPGYTF. The complete variable domain, with remaining parts taken from reference TRBV9 and TRBJ1-2, reads DSGVTQTPKHLITATGQRVTLRCSPRSGDLSVYWYQQSLDQGLQFLIQYYNGEERAKGNILERFSAQQFPDLHSELNLSSLELGDSALYFCASSASLRGGPGYTFGSGTRLTVV.

The J gene is TRBJ2-1, the V gene TRBV5-1; perhaps TRBD1 as D (5 bases). Germline V gene data show CDR1 as SGHRS and CDR2 as YFSETQ. Trimming shortened V by 4 bases and J by 12 bases, and 14 bases separated the two germline ends. This CDR3 region has 12 residues. CDR3 bases: TGCGCCAGCAGCCTTCTAGGTCAGGGGCAGTTCTTC. As protein: CASSLLGQGQFF.

This clone was observed once. V gene TRBV28 combines with J gene TRBJ2-7; TRBD2 matches 8 bases. Trimming removed 6 bases from V and 5 bases from J; junction bases left unmatched: 3. CDR3 length: 12 residues. Germline V gene lookup returns CDR1 MDHEN and CDR2 SYDVKM. The CDR3 DNA sequence: TGTGCCAGCAGGCGGGGACTAGACGAGCAGTACTTC. Protein: CASRRGLDEQYF.

This clone was picked up one time. This chain joins TRBV6-5 and TRBJ1-2; 10 nucleotides match TRBD1. CDR1 is MNHEY, CDR2 SVGAGI, per germline. Losses at the gene ends were 0 bases for V and 3 bases for J; bases not matched to a gene: 1. The CDR3 spans 15 residues. CDR3 sequence (DNA): TGTGCCAGCAGTTACTCGGGGACAGGGGACTATGGCTACACCTTC. This encodes CASSYSGTGDYGYTF.

CDR3 in amino acids: CATSPPLLSAASGFTQYF. The CDR3 DNA is TGTGCCACCAGCCCCCCCCTCCTCTCGGCGGCTAGCGGGTTTACGCAGTATTTT. The chain recombines TRBV15 with TRBJ2-3; 8 positions match TRBD2. There are 18 residues in the CDR3. CDR1 is LNHNV and CDR2 is YYDKDF in the germline V gene (reference sequence). V trimming: 5 bases; J trimming: 8 bases; junction bases outside the gene matches: 21.

This chain joins TRBV2 and TRBJ2-1; D is possibly TRBD2 (5 bases). CDR1 is SNHLY, CDR2 FYNNEI, per germline. The V end lost 8 bases, the J end lost 6 bases, and 5 bases lay between the germline ends. This CDR3 has 10 amino acids. CDR3 in DNA: TGTGCCAGCGGAGGCAATGAGCAGTTCTTC. Translation: CASGGNEQFF.

This chain uses TRBV4-3 with TRBJ1-1, with D possibly TRBD1 on 5 matching bases. CDR1 is LGHNA, CDR2 YSLEER, per germline. Trimming removed 0 bases from V and 5 bases from J, with 7 bases in between. The CDR3 consists of 13 residues. The CDR3 DNA reads as TGCGCCAGCAGCCAAGATACAGGAACTGAAGCTTTCTTT. It translates to CASSQDTGTEAFF.

The gene calls are TRBV6-5 and TRBJ2-7; a weak D match, TRBD2 (6 bases). Germline CDR1 and CDR2: MNHEY and SVGAGI. CDR3 length: 13 residues. The V end was cut by 7 bases, the J end by 8 bases, with 18 bases between. CDR3: CASTSTSGGKQYF. The DNA of the CDR3 is TGTGCCAGCACCTCGACTAGTGGGGGTAAGCAGTACTTC.

This rearrangement joins TRBV27 to TRBJ2-4; weak D call: TRBD1 (6 bases). Per the germline V gene, CDR1 is MNHEY and CDR2 is SMNVEV (reference sequence). V lost 5 bases and J 0 bases, leaving 17 bases between the germline ends. The CDR3 is 17 residues long. This CDR3 is CASSPWTEFLAKNIQYF. The CDR3 nucleotides are TGTGCCAGCAGTCCCTGGACAGAATTCCTAGCCAAAAACATTCAGTACTTC.

Points on this clone: The junction departs from germline at one end; a sequencing error may be responsible. The V call is TRBV9, the J call TRBJ2-7; D possibly corresponds to TRBD1 (6 bases). The CDR3 is 15 amino acids. Per germline, CDR1 SGDLS and CDR2 YYNGEE. CDR3 loop: CAGSKVPGHRYEQYF. CDR3 nucleotide sequence: TGTGCCGGCAGCAAAGTACCGGGACATCGCTACGAGCAGTACTTC.

This clone has just one count. V is TRBV27 and J is TRBJ1-2; 8 bases are a match to TRBD1. CDR1 and CDR2 from the germline V gene are MNHEY and SMNVEV (reference sequence). V lost 4 bases to trimming and J lost 6 bases; unmatched junction nucleotides: 7. This CDR3 contains 14 residues. The DNA for the CDR3 is TGTGCCAGCAGTTCATCGGGACAGGCGCATGGCTACACCTTC. Protein product: CASSSSGQAHGYTF.

V is TRBV7-2 and J is TRBJ2-2, with D perhaps matching TRBD2 (6 bases). Trimming left V 5 bases short and J 6 bases short, with 16 bases between. CDR1 is SGHTA, CDR2 FQGNSA, per germline. This CDR3 has 15 amino acids. The CDR3 region has the DNA TGTGCCAGCAGCCCCCGGACCTCGGGGGCCGGGGAGCTGTTTTTT. It specifies CASSPRTSGAGELFF.

The sample holds a few counts of this clone. This chain joins TRBV6-4 and TRBJ2-7; 11 bases line up with TRBD2. The CDR3 runs to 15 residues. Germline trimming cut 7 bases from V and 2 bases from J; bases unmatched to any gene: 7. CDR1 is MRHNA, CDR2 SNTAGT, per germline. CDR3 in DNA: TGTGCCAGCAATGTAGCGGGGGGGTCCCCCTACGAGCAGTACTTC. This codes for CASNVAGGSPYEQYF.

This clone occurred a few times. The gene calls are TRBV9 and TRBJ2-7; D remains ambiguous. Germline CDR1 SGDLS, CDR2 YYNGEE. The CDR3 is 13 amino acids. V was cut by 0 bases and J by 6 bases, with 10 bases left in between. CDR3 region: CASSVADGREQYF. The DNA for the CDR3 is TGTGCCAGCAGCGTAGCTGATGGGCGCGAGCAGTACTTC.

This rearrangement joins TRBV5-3 to TRBJ2-5, with 13 bases matching TRBD2. TRBV5-3 is noted as an ORF with a role that remains uncertain. This CDR3 is 18 amino acids long. V dropped 3 bases and J dropped 0; count of bases not matched to a gene: 8. Here the CDR3 reads CARSWPRLAGGHQETQYF. In DNA form, the CDR3 reads TGTGCCAGAAGCTGGCCAAGACTAGCGGGGGGACACCAAGAGACCCAGTACTTC.

The J gene is TRBJ2-3, the V gene TRBV5-1, with 7 bases lining up with TRBD2. From germline, CDR1 is SGHRS and CDR2 YFSETQ. V was clipped by 0 bases and J by 2 bases; unmatched bases: 12. This CDR3 spans 18 amino acids. DNA for the CDR3: TGCGCCAGCAGCTTGGATCCTAGCGGCTCCGCGGCCACAGATACGCAGTATTTT. Translating it yields CASSLDPSGSAATDTQYF.

The chain recombines TRBV7-9 with TRBJ2-5, with unresolved D. The CDR3 is 12 amino acids. The germline V gene has CDR1 SEHNR and CDR2 FQNEAQ (reference sequence). Trimming pared 7 bases from V and 1 base from J, leaving 7 bases between. CDR3 loop: CASTLSQETQYF. CDR3 bases: TGTGCCAGCACCCTATCCCAAGAGACCCAGTACTTC.

Only a few counts were recorded for this clone. The CDR3 DNA reads TGCGCCAGCAGCCGGGGGACAGGGGTGAGGACTGAAGCTTTCTTT. This codes for CASSRGTGVRTEAFF. V gene TRBV5-1 combines with J gene TRBJ1-1; 10 bases match TRBD1. This CDR3 is built from 15 residues. V shed 4 bases and J 5 bases; nucleotides not matched to a gene: 8. Germline lookup yields CDR1 SGHRS and CDR2 YFSETQ.

This chain links TRBV11-2 with TRBJ2-7; 8 bases line up with TRBD1. The CDR3 contains 14 residues. Unmatched junction bases numbered 5, after V lost 5 bases and J lost 2 bases. In germline, CDR1 is SGHAT, CDR2 FQNNGV. The CDR3 loop is CASSRGQATYEQYF. For the CDR3, the DNA is TGTGCCAGCAGCAGGGGACAGGCAACCTACGAGCAGTACTTC.

This clone turned up a few times. The genes are TRBV27 and TRBJ1-1; D is undetermined. The germline gives CDR1 MNHEY, CDR2 SMNVEV (reference sequence). The CDR3 runs 13 residues. V was cut by 6 bases and J by 5 bases, with 13 bases left in between. The CDR3 coding sequence is TGTGCCAGCAGGGGAAATACGGGAACTGAAGCTTTCTTT. It codes for CASRGNTGTEAFF.

In this sample, this clone turned up a few times. The J gene is TRBJ2-3, the V gene TRBV4-1; 9 positions match TRBD2. This CDR3 has 17 amino acids. V gave up 1 base and J gave up 1 base; unmatched junction bases: 6. Germline loops: CDR1 MGHRA, CDR2 YSYEKL. The CDR3 nucleotides are TGCGCCAGCAGCCAAGGCCTAGCGGGGAGCGGCACAGATACGCAGTATTTT. It encodes CASSQGLAGSGTDTQYF.

The CDR3 region is CASSPGQSLNTGELFF. CDR3 DNA: TGCGCCAGCAGCCCCGGACAGAGCCTAAACACCGGGGAGCTGTTTTTT. This chain joins TRBV5-1 and TRBJ2-2; the D gene is possibly TRBD1 (6 bases). CDR1 and CDR2 (germline): SGHRS, YFSETQ. V was shortened by 4 bases and J by 2 bases, with 15 bases between the two germline ends. The length of the CDR3 is 16 residues.

The rearrangement uses TRBV7-2 and TRBJ2-7; maybe TRBD1 (6 bases). The CDR3 length is 13 residues. Trimming stripped 5 bases from V and 3 bases from J, with 11 bases between. Germline V CDR1 and CDR2: SGHTA, FQGNSA. The CDR3 is CASSRGGDYEQYF. The CDR3, as DNA: TGTGCCAGCAGCCGAGGGGGAGACTACGAGCAGTACTTC.

The chain couples TRBV18 to TRBJ2-5, with 13 bases lining up with TRBD2. The CDR3 runs to 14 residues. Germline assignment: CDR1 KGHSH and CDR2 LQKENI. Trimming at V came to 9 bases and at J to 3 bases, leaving 4 bases not matched to a gene. The chain's CDR3 is CASKGLAGEETQYF. The DNA for the CDR3 is TGTGCCAGTAAAGGACTAGCGGGGGAAGAGACCCAGTACTTC.

The chain links TRBV7-6 to TRBJ2-1; D unresolved. Germline V gene data show CDR1 as SGHVS and CDR2 as FNYEAQ. V lost 2 bases, J lost 1 base, and 3 bases lay in between. The CDR3 loop spans 13 amino acids. CDR3 sequence: CASSLTSYNEQFF. In nucleotides, the CDR3 is TGTGCCAGCAGCTTAACTTCCTACAATGAGCAGTTCTTC.

The chain combines TRBV6-5 with TRBJ1-5; TRBD1 agrees at 7 bases. Looked up from germline, CDR1 is MNHEY and CDR2 is SVGAGI. With 5 bases clipped from V and 5 bases from J, the junction kept 6 bases outside the gene matches. The CDR3 is 14 amino acids. The CDR3: CASSPYRGDQPQHF. The CDR3 DNA reads TGTGCCAGCAGTCCATACAGGGGAGATCAGCCCCAGCATTTT.

The V gene is TRBV27, the J gene TRBJ2-2, with 14 bases identical to TRBD2. The J segment lost 4 bases and the V segment lost 6 bases, leaving 13 bases of the junction unmatched. Germline CDR1 MNHEY, CDR2 SMNVEV (reference sequence). This CDR3 has 19 amino acids. CDR3: CASSTSGTSGRRGTGELFF. In nucleotides, the CDR3 is TGTGCCAGCAGCACTTCCGGGACTAGCGGGAGAAGGGGCACCGGGGAGCTGTTTTTT.

The chain has TRBV21-1 and TRBJ2-5; the D call TRBD1 from the table was never checked on the DNA. TRBV21-1 is a known pseudogene. The CDR3 loop spans 15 amino acids. The CDR3 reads CASGFTGTRSRSQYF. The CDR3 DNA reads TGTGCCAGCGGATTTACCGGGACAAGGTCACGGTCCCAGTACTTC.

V usage is TRBV27 and J usage is TRBJ2-7; weak D call: TRBD1 (5 bases). V gave up 5 bases and J gave up 2 bases, with 13 bases separating them. This CDR3 comprises 14 residues. In germline, CDR1 is MNHEY, CDR2 SMNVEV (reference sequence). CDR3 protein: CASSRLRAPYEQYF. The DNA of the CDR3 is TGTGCCAGCAGTCGCCTCAGGGCCCCCTACGAGCAGTACTTC.

The chain joins TRBV19 to TRBJ2-5; 9 bases line up with TRBD1. Trimming at V came to 6 bases and at J to 1 base, leaving 6 bases not matched to a gene. CDR1 and CDR2 from the germline V gene are LNHDA and SQIVND (reference sequence). The CDR3 sequence is 15 residues long. CDR3 coding DNA: TGTGCCAGTAGCAAGACAGGGGGGTTCCAAGAGACCCAGTACTTC. It is translated as CASSKTGGFQETQYF.

This clone turned up a few times. This chain uses TRBV7-2 with TRBJ1-2; 8 bases agree with TRBD1. The trim removed 2 bases at V and 4 bases at J, leaving 12 bases unmatched. This CDR3 is built from 17 residues. Germline values: CDR1 SGHTA, CDR2 FQGNSA. In nucleotides, the CDR3 is TGTGCCAGCAGCTTAAGGGCCGGACAGGGAGGTATCTATGGCTACACCTTC. This encodes CASSLRAGQGGIYGYTF.

The J gene is TRBJ2-3, the V gene TRBV9; 12 bases are a match to TRBD2. This CDR3 comprises 16 residues. The junction had 2 bases not matched to a gene; V was cut back by 3 bases and J by 0 bases. The germline V gene has CDR1 SGDLS and CDR2 YYNGEE. The chain's CDR3 is CASSGLAGASTDTQYF. DNA of the CDR3: TGTGCCAGCAGCGGACTAGCGGGGGCCAGCACAGATACGCAGTATTTT.